The 31 T cell receptor beta chains below come from one sample, sequenced in a study of shared clonotypes between healthy human individuals. TCRdb keeps only in-frame clones here, not all; method: immunoSEQ multiplex PCR. The sample holds fewer than 850,000 clones, more than 70% seen once. The sequenced sample consisted of memory CD4+ T cells sorted from blood. Subset given: CD45RA-negative fraction. The receptors derive from a woman under 40 in good health.

The chain joins TRBV19 to TRBJ1-2; the D gene is possibly TRBD1 (6 bases). CDR1 and CDR2 (germline): LNHDA, SQIVND (reference sequence). Between the trimmed V and J ends, which lost 4 bases and 2 bases, there was a span of 17 bases. CDR3 length: 16 residues. CDR3 protein: CASSTAGTRANYGYTF. The CDR3 DNA is TGTGCCAGTAGTACAGCCGGGACACGGGCGAACTATGGCTACACCTTC.

This chain links TRBV10-2 with TRBJ2-7; the match to TRBD1 covers 7 bases. The germline CDR1 and CDR2 sequences are WSHSY and SAAADI. The CDR3 sequence is 13 residues long. Germline trimming cut 4 bases from V and 2 bases from J; bases unmatched to any gene: 2. CDR3 in DNA: TGCGCCAGCAGTGGGGACAGTGCCTACGAGCAGTACTTC. Translation: CASSGDSAYEQYF.

This sequence joins TRBV30 and TRBJ2-2, with 7 bases lining up with TRBD1. Germline assignment: CDR1 GTSNPN and CDR2 SVGIG (reference sequence). CDR3 length: 14 amino acids. With 4 bases clipped from V and 1 base from J, the junction kept 3 bases outside the gene matches. The CDR3 DNA is TGTGCCTGGAAACAGGGGAGGAACACCGGGGAGCTGTTTTTT. Translated, it gives CAWKQGRNTGELFF.

This clone is a singleton in its sample. V and J are TRBV18 and TRBJ2-1; the D gene could be TRBD1 or TRBD2 (5 bases each). The CDR3 consists of 16 residues. Trimming took 0 bases from V and 4 from J, leaving 13 bases between them. Germline V gene data show CDR1 as KGHSH and CDR2 as LQKENI. CDR3 DNA: TGTGCCAGCTCACCACCCGGCGGAGAGGGGTACAATGAGCAGTTCTTC. Its protein product is CASSPPGGEGYNEQFF.

The DNA for the CDR3 is TGTGCCAGCACTCTGGGGGAGGGGTACTATGGCTACACCTTC. Amino acid sequence: CASTLGEGYYGYTF. The V gene is TRBV6-1, the J gene TRBJ1-2; the D gene is possibly TRBD1 (5 bases). The V gene lost 7 bases and the J gene lost 3 bases, with 15 bases spanning the gap. The germline CDR1 and CDR2 sequences are MNHNS and SASEGT. The CDR3 extends over 14 amino acids.

As DNA, the CDR3 is TGCGCCAGCAGCTTGACTACTAGCGGAAGCACAGATACGCAGTATTTT. Amino acid sequence: CASSLTTSGSTDTQYF. The rearrangement links TRBV5-1 to TRBJ2-3; TRBD2 matches 8 bases. Germline assignment: CDR1 SGHRS and CDR2 YFSETQ. V lost 1 base, J lost 0 bases, and 4 bases stayed unmatched. The CDR3 extends over 16 amino acids.

The CDR3: CASSLLWGREVGNQPQHF. The CDR3 bases are TGTGCCAGCAGCTTATTGTGGGGGAGAGAGGTAGGCAATCAGCCCCAGCATTTT. The chain links TRBV11-2 to TRBJ1-5; perhaps TRBD1 as D (5 bases). The length of the CDR3 is 18 residues. Germline CDR1 SGHAT, CDR2 FQNNGV. Trimming took 2 bases from V and 2 from J, leaving 19 bases between them.

The chain recombines TRBV7-9 with TRBJ1-1; possibly TRBD1 for D (6 bases). This CDR3 spans 14 amino acids. CDR1 and CDR2 from the germline V gene are SEHNR and FQNEAQ (reference sequence). V lost 5 bases and J lost 5, with 15 bases in between. The CDR3 reads CASSAQQGRTEAFF. The CDR3 DNA reads TGTGCCAGCAGCGCGCAACAGGGAAGGACTGAAGCTTTCTTT.

This chain connects TRBV10-1 to TRBJ2-1; 7 bases align to TRBD2. Germline V lookup: CDR1 WNHNN, CDR2 SYGVQD (reference sequence). The V and J ends lost 3 bases and 6 bases, in that order; junction bases with no gene match: 8. This CDR3 contains 15 residues. The DNA of the CDR3 is TGCGCCAGCAGTGATGGGGGGGAGGGCCTCAATGAGCAGTTCTTC. This translates into CASSDGGEGLNEQFF.

This chain joins TRBV2 and TRBJ2-1; 7 bases are a match to TRBD1. The CDR3 covers 15 residues. V was pared by 4 bases and J by 2 bases, with 5 bases of the junction left unmatched. Germline-derived CDR1 and CDR2 are SNHLY and FYNNEI. The CDR3 loop is CASSVDQGAYNEQFF. CDR3 DNA: TGTGCCAGCAGTGTCGACCAGGGGGCCTACAATGAGCAGTTCTTC.

As regards this clone: Within the sample, other DNA sequences also encode this same CDR3. The rearrangement uses TRBV7-8 and TRBJ2-7; D uncertain. Germline values: CDR1 SGHVS, CDR2 FQNEAQ. V was pared by 5 bases and J by 4 bases, with 12 bases between. The length of the CDR3 is 13 residues. This CDR3 is CASSAGTLYEQYF. The CDR3, as DNA: TGTGCCAGCAGCGCCGGAACTTTATACGAGCAGTACTTC.

The chain carries TRBV28 and TRBJ2-7; TRBD2 aligns across 10 bases. The CDR3 spans 14 residues. V lost 7 bases and J lost 6; bases outside the gene matches: 9. Germline V gene data show CDR1 as MDHEN and CDR2 as SYDVKM. This chain's CDR3 is CASNSLAGDREQYF. Written as DNA, the CDR3 is TGTGCCAGCAACTCTCTAGCGGGAGATCGCGAGCAGTACTTC.

The chain employs TRBV30 and TRBJ1-2; TRBD1 matches 10 bases. Losses at the gene ends were 7 bases for V and 8 bases for J; bases not matched to a gene: 13. Germline V gene data show CDR1 as GTSNPN and CDR2 as SVGIG (reference sequence). The CDR3 covers 14 residues. CDR3 DNA sequence: TGTGCCTTTTCCGGGACAGGGGAACAGCGGGGCTACACCTTC. Amino acid sequence: CAFSGTGEQRGYTF.

The chain has TRBV5-1 and TRBJ1-2, with D perhaps TRBD1 (6 bases). Between the trimmed V and J ends, which lost 2 bases and 6 bases, there was a span of 23 bases. This CDR3 has 17 residues. In germline, CDR1 is SGHRS, CDR2 YFSETQ. CDR3 amino acids: CASSFGDRDKSGNGYTF. CDR3 DNA sequence: TGCGCCAGCAGCTTTGGGGACCGGGACAAGAGTGGAAATGGCTACACCTTC.

In this sample, this clone turned up a few times. This chain uses TRBV10-1 with TRBJ2-7; no definite D call. V lost 1 base, J lost 1 base, and 2 bases lay in between. CDR3 length: 12 amino acids. Germline V gives CDR1 WNHNN, CDR2 SYGVQD (reference sequence). Written as DNA, the CDR3 is TGCGCCAGCAGTGAGTATTCCTACGAGCAGTACTTC. Translated, it gives CASSEYSYEQYF.

This chain joins TRBV7-9 and TRBJ2-3; maybe TRBD1 (6 bases). Trimming shortened V by 5 bases and J by 8 bases, and 20 bases separated the two germline ends. CDR1 SEHNR and CDR2 FQNEAQ come from the germline V gene (reference sequence). The CDR3 length is 15 residues. The CDR3 sequence is CASSGTGKVGGTQYF. The CDR3 nucleotides read TGTGCCAGCAGCGGAACAGGGAAGGTAGGAGGTACGCAGTATTTT.

On this clone: This sample includes further DNA sequences coding for the same CDR3. V usage is TRBV5-1 and J usage is TRBJ2-1; 9 bases are a match to TRBD2. This CDR3 spans 15 amino acids. In germline, CDR1 is SGHRS, CDR2 YFSETQ. V was pared by 1 base and J by 4 bases, with 3 bases of the junction left unmatched. In DNA form, the CDR3 reads TGCGCCAGCAGCTTGCTGGCGGGAGGGTACAATGAGCAGTTCTTC. Translation gives CASSLLAGGYNEQFF.

This clone was observed a handful of times. The chain recombines TRBV15 with TRBJ2-3; no firm D call. CDR3 length: 15 residues. CDR1 is LNHNV and CDR2 is YYDKDF in the germline V gene (reference sequence). Trimming removed 4 bases at V and 1 base at J, with 12 bases between. This CDR3 reads CATSTRRGGTDTQYF. The CDR3 DNA reads TGTGCCACCAGCACCAGGAGAGGCGGCACAGATACGCAGTATTTT.

The chain couples TRBV25-1 to TRBJ2-7, with unresolved D. The CDR3 runs to 14 residues. Trimming cost V 0 bases and J 5 bases, with 11 bases left between them. In germline, CDR1 is MGHDK, CDR2 SYGVNS. The CDR3 region is CASSEYQFSDEQYF. The CDR3 nucleotides are TGTGCCAGCAGTGAATATCAGTTTTCGGACGAGCAGTACTTC.

V usage is TRBV13 and J usage is TRBJ2-1, with 8 bases matching TRBD2. The V and J ends lost 6 bases and 10 bases, in that order; junction bases with no gene match: 14. Germline CDR1 is PRHDT and CDR2 is FYEKMQ (reference sequence). The CDR3 contains 15 residues. CDR3 nucleotides: TGTGCCAGCAGAGGAGGCGGGAGGAAGATCGGGGAGCAGTTCTTC. It translates to CASRGGGRKIGEQFF.

V usage is TRBV5-1 and J usage is TRBJ1-2; TRBD1 matches 8 bases. Germline CDR1 and CDR2: SGHRS and YFSETQ. V was pared by 2 bases and J by 6 bases, with 6 bases of the junction left unmatched. The CDR3 totals 14 residues. The CDR3, as DNA: TGCGCCAGCAGCTTCCAGGACAGGGAGGATGGCTACACCTTC. This codes for CASSFQDREDGYTF.

The chain recombines TRBV7-2 with TRBJ2-5; 10 bases align to TRBD2. The germline CDR1 and CDR2 sequences are SGHTA and FQGNSA. J lost 2 bases, V lost 6 bases, and 3 bases had no gene match. This CDR3 is built from 14 residues. For the CDR3, the DNA is TGTGCCAGCAGGTGGACTAGCGGACAAGAGACCCAGTACTTC. Amino acid sequence: CASRWTSGQETQYF.

In DNA, the CDR3 is TGTGCCAGCAGCCAAGAGACGCGCAGCCACCAGTTCTTC. Its translation: CASSQETRSHQFF. J is TRBJ2-1 and V is TRBV4-2; D not resolved. The V gene's germline CDR1 is LGHNA and CDR2 YNFKEQ. The CDR3 runs 13 residues. Trimming removed 0 bases at V and 13 bases at J, with 13 bases between.

This sequence joins TRBV11-2 and TRBJ2-3; no clear D gene. Per germline, CDR1 SGHAT and CDR2 FQNNGV. The CDR3 length is 11 residues. Trimming left V 1 base short and J 8 bases short, with 4 bases between. The CDR3 coding sequence is TGTGCCAGCAGCTTAGCGGTTACGCAGTATTTT. Its protein product is CASSLAVTQYF. Looking up the rest from reference TRBV11-2 and TRBJ2-3 gives the full variable domain: EAGVAQSPRYKIIEKRQSVAFWCNPISGHATLYWYQQILGQGPKLLIQFQNNGVVDDSQLPKDRFSAERLKGVDSTLKIQPAKLEDSAVYLCASSLAVTQYFGPGTRLTVL.

The rearrangement links TRBV10-3 to TRBJ1-3; the D is unclear. The ends were cut back, 6 bases at V and 7 bases at J, with 22 bases in the middle. The CDR3 length is 16 residues. Germline CDR1 and CDR2: ENHRY and SYGVKD. The CDR3 DNA reads as TGTGCCATCAGCACTACGGGGTCCTCTGTAGCGAACACCATATATTTT. Translated, it gives CAISTTGSSVANTIYF.

The CDR3 protein is CASSLGTQDTEAFF. CDR3 DNA: TGTGCCAGCAGCTTGGGGACACAAGACACTGAAGCTTTCTTT. The chain links TRBV7-8 to TRBJ1-1; D is perhaps TRBD1 (6 bases). Per the germline V gene, CDR1 is SGHVS and CDR2 is FQNEAQ. Trimming removed 3 bases from V and 3 bases from J, with 11 bases in between. The CDR3 has 14 amino acids.

The genes are TRBV9 and TRBJ2-1; no reliable D call. CDR3 length: 15 residues. Germline CDR1 is SGDLS and CDR2 is YYNGEE. Trimming pared 3 bases from V and 3 bases from J, leaving 13 bases between. CDR3 amino acids: CASSADWGVYNEQFF. CDR3 bases: TGTGCCAGCAGCGCCGACTGGGGTGTCTACAATGAGCAGTTCTTC.

This clone was recorded once. The chain has TRBV27 and TRBJ2-2; TRBD1 or TRBD2 may be the D gene (7 bases each). CDR3 length equals 17 residues. Trimming cost V 3 bases and J 4 bases, with 18 bases left between them. Germline loops: CDR1 MNHEY, CDR2 SMNVEV (reference sequence). CDR3 residues: CASSFPAGGGPTGELFF. The CDR3, as DNA: TGTGCCAGCAGTTTCCCCGCAGGGGGAGGGCCCACCGGGGAGCTGTTTTTT.

This clone was counted a single time. CDR3 in DNA: TGTGCCAGCAGCCGATATGCAGGATCCAGCGTTTTCGTGGCATATGGCTACACCTTC. Amino acids: CASSRYAGSSVFVAYGYTF. The chain recombines TRBV7-8 with TRBJ1-2, with unresolved D. Germline-derived CDR1 and CDR2 are SGHVS and FQNEAQ. This CDR3 is 19 amino acids long. Trimming shortened V by 5 bases and J by 5 bases, and 30 bases separated the two germline ends.

This clone has only one observation. The CDR3 nucleotides read TGTGCCAGCCCAAGAGCCCCGTACACAGATACGCAGTATTTT. Protein sequence: CASPRAPYTDTQYF. V and J are TRBV19 and TRBJ2-3; D is ambiguous. The CDR3 sequence is 14 residues long. Trimming removed 9 bases at V and 2 bases at J, with 15 bases between. Germline CDR1 LNHDA, CDR2 SQIVND (reference sequence).

This clone was observed a few times. Other DNA sequences within the sample encode an identical CDR3. The rearrangement links TRBV5-1 to TRBJ2-3; D possibly corresponds to TRBD2 (5 bases). Germline loops: CDR1 SGHRS, CDR2 YFSETQ. The V and J ends lost 0 bases and 0 bases respectively, with 11 bases between them. The CDR3 is 16 residues long. The CDR3 loop is CASSLGGAASTDTQYF. For the CDR3, the DNA is TGCGCCAGCAGCTTGGGCGGAGCGGCTAGCACAGATACGCAGTATTTT.